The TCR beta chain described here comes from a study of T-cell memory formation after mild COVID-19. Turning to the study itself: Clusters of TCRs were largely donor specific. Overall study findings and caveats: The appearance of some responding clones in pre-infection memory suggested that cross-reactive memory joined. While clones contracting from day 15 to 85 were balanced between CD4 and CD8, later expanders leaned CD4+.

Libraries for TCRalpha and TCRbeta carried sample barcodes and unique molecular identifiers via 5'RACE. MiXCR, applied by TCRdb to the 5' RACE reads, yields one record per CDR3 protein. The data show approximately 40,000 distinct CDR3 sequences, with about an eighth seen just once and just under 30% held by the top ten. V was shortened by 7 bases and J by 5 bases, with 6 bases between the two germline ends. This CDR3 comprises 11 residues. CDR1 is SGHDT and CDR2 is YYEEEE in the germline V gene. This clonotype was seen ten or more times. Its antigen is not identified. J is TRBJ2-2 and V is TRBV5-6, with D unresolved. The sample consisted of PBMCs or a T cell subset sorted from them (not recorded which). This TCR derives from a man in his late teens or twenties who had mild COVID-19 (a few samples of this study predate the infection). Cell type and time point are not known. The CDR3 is CASYGTGELFF. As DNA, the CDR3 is TGTGCCAGCTACGGGACCGGGGAGCTGTTTTTT. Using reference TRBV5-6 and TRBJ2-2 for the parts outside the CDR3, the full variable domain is DAGVTQSPTHLIKTRGQQVTLRCSPKSGHDTVSWYQQALGQGPQFIFQYYEEEERQRGNFPDRFSGHQFPNYSSELNVNALLLGDSALYLCASYGTGELFFGEGSRLTVL.